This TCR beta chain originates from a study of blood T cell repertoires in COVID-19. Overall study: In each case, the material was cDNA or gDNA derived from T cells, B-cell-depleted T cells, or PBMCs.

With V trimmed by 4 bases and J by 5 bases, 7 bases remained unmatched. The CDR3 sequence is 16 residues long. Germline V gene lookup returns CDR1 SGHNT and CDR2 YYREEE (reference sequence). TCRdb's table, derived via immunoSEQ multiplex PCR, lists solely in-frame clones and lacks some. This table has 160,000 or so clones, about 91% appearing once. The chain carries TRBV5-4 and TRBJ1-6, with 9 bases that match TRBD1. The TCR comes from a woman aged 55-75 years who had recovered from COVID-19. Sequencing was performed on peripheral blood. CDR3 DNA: TGTGCCAGCAGCGAGGGACAGGGACGAAATAATTCACCCCTCCACTTT. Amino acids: CASSEGQGRNNSPLHF.